One sample yielded the 20 T cell receptor beta chains listed below, sequenced in a study of cytomegalovirus exposure and HLA in healthy donors. Both 60 Vbeta primers and 13 Jbeta primers went into the PCR. Libraries were prepared by immunoSEQ multiplex PCR; TCRdb keeps only in-frame clonotypes and omits some of them. Here the sample spans tens of thousands of clones, around 70% being singletons. Sequenced material: PBMCs. Receptor source: a woman in her twenties or thirties in good health and CMV-seropositive.

This clone was observed a handful of times. The genes are TRBV2 and TRBJ1-1, with D tentatively TRBD1 (5 bases). V lost 7 bases and J lost 0, with 9 bases in between. The CDR3 totals 13 residues. The germline V gene encodes CDR1 SNHLY and CDR2 FYNNEI. In DNA, the CDR3 is TGTGCCAGCAACGGCAGGGTGAACACTGAAGCTTTCTTT. Translating gives CASNGRVNTEAFF.

The chain employs TRBV5-6 and TRBJ2-7; 9 bases map to TRBD1. The V gene end was trimmed by 5 bases and the J gene end by 3 bases; junction bases not matched to a gene: 6. The CDR3 extends over 14 amino acids. Germline-derived CDR1 and CDR2 are SGHDT and YYEEEE. CDR3 DNA: TGTGCCAGCAGGGCCGGGACAGGGCTCTACGAGCAGTACTTC. This translates into CASRAGTGLYEQYF.

This clone was observed once. The chain employs TRBV30 and TRBJ1-1, with D possibly matching TRBD1 (5 bases). The germline V gene has CDR1 GTSNPN and CDR2 SVGIG (reference sequence). This CDR3 contains 14 residues. V was cut by 4 bases and J by 0 bases, with 12 bases left in between. CDR3 in amino acids: CAWKLRQLNTEAFF. The CDR3 DNA reads TGTGCCTGGAAGCTAAGACAGTTGAACACTGAAGCTTTCTTT.

The count of this clone is one. The V and J genes are TRBV28 and TRBJ2-2, with 7 bases matching TRBD2. This CDR3 spans 15 amino acids. The V gene end was trimmed by 4 bases and the J gene end by 5 bases; junction bases not matched to a gene: 7. Germline V gene data show CDR1 as MDHEN and CDR2 as SYDVKM. The CDR3 nucleotides are TGTGCCAGCAGTTCGGGGCGGGAGTGGACCGGGGAGCTGTTTTTT. This encodes CASSSGREWTGELFF.

The genes are TRBV7-9 and TRBJ2-5, with 7 bases lining up with TRBD1. Unmatched junction bases numbered 8, after V lost 5 bases and J lost 5 bases. Germline V CDR1 and CDR2: SEHNR, FQNEAQ (reference sequence). CDR3 length: 14 amino acids. CDR3 in amino acids: CASSRTGASETQYF. The CDR3 DNA sequence: TGTGCCAGCAGCCGTACAGGGGCGTCGGAGACCCAGTACTTC.

This clone has a handful of counts. The chain joins TRBV25-1 to TRBJ2-7; D is ambiguous. The CDR3 is made up of 13 amino acids. Germline lookup yields CDR1 MGHDK and CDR2 SYGVNS. V lost 2 bases and J 6 bases, leaving 11 bases between the germline ends. The CDR3 region has the DNA TGTGCCAGCAGTGAACAGATTCGGAGCGAGCAGTACTTC. Translated, it gives CASSEQIRSEQYF.

This chain's CDR3 is CASSLGVAGGSNTGELFF. The CDR3 DNA reads TGTGCCAGCAGCTTGGGGGTAGCGGGAGGATCGAACACCGGGGAGCTGTTTTTT. The chain combines TRBV5-4 with TRBJ2-2; 10 bases agree with TRBD2. Germline V lookup: CDR1 SGHNT, CDR2 YYREEE (reference sequence). The CDR3 runs 18 residues. V gave up 0 bases and J gave up 0 bases; unmatched junction bases: 5.

The gene calls are TRBV28 and TRBJ1-2; D is possibly TRBD1 (6 bases). The V gene lost 6 bases and the J gene lost 4 bases, with 12 bases spanning the gap. Germline CDR1 MDHEN, CDR2 SYDVKM. The CDR3 sequence is 13 residues long. The CDR3 protein is CASRTTGVYGYTF. DNA of the CDR3: TGTGCCAGCAGAACGACAGGAGTCTATGGCTACACCTTC.

The J gene is TRBJ1-5, the V gene TRBV7-9; TRBD1 is a possible D gene (5 bases). Trimming shortened V by 5 bases and J by 1 base, and 6 bases separated the two germline ends. This CDR3 has 13 amino acids. Germline assignment: CDR1 SEHNR and CDR2 FQNEAQ (reference sequence). The CDR3 sequence: CASSRGSNQPQHF. Here the CDR3 DNA reads TGTGCCAGCAGCAGGGGCAGCAATCAGCCCCAGCATTTT. The full variable domain, in which reference TRBV7-9 and TRBJ1-5 provide the parts outside the CDR3, is DTGVSQNPRHKITKRGQNVTFRCDPISEHNRLYWYRQTLGQGPEFLTYFQNEAQLEKSRLLSDRFSAERPKGSFSTLEIQRTEQGDSAMYLCASSRGSNQPQHFGDGTRLSIL.

This clone was picked up one time. This chain links TRBV19 with TRBJ2-2; unclear D gene. The CDR3 runs to 11 residues. Trimming removed 6 bases from V and 5 bases from J, with 4 bases in between. Per the germline V gene, CDR1 is LNHDA and CDR2 is SQIVND (reference sequence). The CDR3 protein is CASSLTGELFF. CDR3 nucleotide sequence: TGTGCCAGTAGCCTTACCGGGGAGCTGTTTTTT. Full variable domain (missing parts from reference TRBV19 and TRBJ2-2): DGGITQSPKYLFRKEGQNVTLSCEQNLNHDAMYWYRQDPGQGLRLIYYSQIVNDFQKGDIAEGYSVSREKKESFPLTVTSAQKNPTAFYLCASSLTGELFFGEGSRLTVL.

The gene calls are TRBV14 and TRBJ2-5; the match to TRBD1 covers 7 bases. The germline CDR1 and CDR2 sequences are SGHDN and FVKESK. V gave up 4 bases and J gave up 4 bases; unmatched junction bases: 9. The CDR3 runs to 15 residues. DNA of the CDR3: TGTGCCAGCAGCCCGCGACAGGGTGGGGCAGAGACCCAGTACTTC. Translation: CASSPRQGGAETQYF.

This rearrangement joins TRBV4-2 to TRBJ2-7; 10 bases are a match to TRBD2. The CDR3 length is 18 residues. V was clipped by 2 bases and J by 1 base; unmatched bases: 11. Germline V CDR1 and CDR2: LGHNA, YNFKEQ. Written as DNA, the CDR3 is TGTGCCAGCAGCCAACAACTAACCGGGACTAGCGAATCCTACGAGCAGTACTTC. This sequence encodes CASSQQLTGTSESYEQYF.

This chain links TRBV29-1 with TRBJ2-1; 7 bases align to TRBD2. The CDR3 spans 12 residues. V lost 3 bases to trimming and J lost 8 bases; unmatched junction nucleotides: 4. Germline V lookup: CDR1 SQVTM, CDR2 ANQGSEA. The CDR3 nucleotides read TGCAGCGTTGAGTGGGAGGGCGATGAGCAGTTCTTC. Translated, it gives CSVEWEGDEQFF.

J is TRBJ1-2 and V is TRBV2; 8 bases match TRBD1. Germline V lookup: CDR1 SNHLY, CDR2 FYNNEI. CDR3 size: 12 residues. With 5 bases clipped from V and 10 bases from J, the junction kept 6 bases outside the gene matches. In DNA, the CDR3 is TGTGCCAGCAGTCAGGGACAGGACATCTACACCTTC. Translating gives CASSQGQDIYTF. The whole variable domain, remainder taken from reference TRBV2 and TRBJ1-2, is EPEVTQTPSHQVTQMGQEVILRCVPISNHLYFYWYRQILGQKVEFLVSFYNNEISEKSEIFDDQFSVERPDGSNFTLKIRSTKLEDSAMYFCASSQGQDIYTFGSGTRLTVV.

The chain uses TRBV20-1 and TRBJ2-1, with TRBD1 as a possible D gene (6 bases). V was shortened by 4 bases and J by 6 bases, with 7 bases between the two germline ends. This CDR3 region has 11 residues. Germline assignment: CDR1 DFQATT and CDR2 SNEGSKA (reference sequence). The CDR3: CSATGANEQFF. CDR3 DNA sequence: TGCAGTGCTACAGGGGCCAATGAGCAGTTCTTC.

The DNA of the CDR3 is TGTGCCAGCAGTTTGTCCGGGGTCGGGGAGCTGTTTTTT. Its translation: CASSLSGVGELFF. The V call is TRBV27, the J call TRBJ2-2, with a possible D match to TRBD2 (5 bases). This CDR3 has 13 residues. V was clipped by 3 bases and J by 7 bases, with 9 bases between them. Germline V gene lookup returns CDR1 MNHEY and CDR2 SMNVEV (reference sequence).

The chain couples TRBV4-2 to TRBJ2-2; TRBD2 matches at 9 bases. This CDR3 is built from 16 residues. The ends lost 4 bases at V and 3 bases at J; junction bases unmatched: 6. Germline lookup yields CDR1 LGHNA and CDR2 YNFKEQ. CDR3 loop: CASSRGTSWDTGELFF. CDR3 nucleotides: TGTGCCAGCAGCCGTGGGACTAGCTGGGACACCGGGGAGCTGTTTTTT.

V and J are TRBV7-2 and TRBJ2-3; the match to TRBD2 covers 8 bases. Looked up from germline, CDR1 is SGHTA and CDR2 is FQGNSA. CDR3 length: 16 residues. J lost 3 bases, V lost 5 bases, and 10 bases had no gene match. The CDR3: CASSPEAGAVTDTQYF. CDR3 DNA: TGTGCCAGCAGCCCCGAAGCGGGGGCTGTAACAGATACGCAGTATTTT.

This clone came up once. The J gene is TRBJ1-2, the V gene TRBV14; weak D call: TRBD1 (5 bases). The CDR3 length is 16 residues. Germline loops: CDR1 SGHDN, CDR2 FVKESK. V was pared by 1 base and J by 4 bases, with 16 bases between. CDR3 sequence: CASSQGRAWGTYGYTF. The DNA of the CDR3 is TGTGCCAGCAGCCAAGGCAGGGCATGGGGTACCTATGGCTACACCTTC.

The J gene is TRBJ2-7, the V gene TRBV9; D is perhaps TRBD2 (5 bases). The CDR3 consists of 16 residues. The germline CDR1 and CDR2 sequences are SGDLS and YYNGEE. The germline V and J ends were trimmed by 3 bases and 1 base, with 17 bases remaining between them. The CDR3 loop is CASSAGVLASSYEQYF. In nucleotides, the CDR3 is TGTGCCAGCAGCGCCGGGGTTTTAGCGTCATCCTACGAGCAGTACTTC.